The 23 T cell receptor beta chains below come from one sample, sequenced in a study of OX40 agonist ivuxolimab in advanced cancers. Sequenced by immunoSEQ multiplex PCR; TCRdb stores in-frame clones only, minus some. This sample has roughly 80,000 clones, with about 93% found just once. Here the sequenced sample was CD4+ or CD8+ T cells sorted from blood, taken in a trial of the OX40 agonist ivuxolimab. The receptors were sampled from an adult with an advanced solid tumor such as melanoma, head and neck, liver or kidney cancer.

The V and J genes are TRBV28 and TRBJ2-7; no definite D call. The germline CDR1 and CDR2 sequences are MDHEN and SYDVKM. V was pared by 0 bases and J by 1 base, with 7 bases between. The CDR3 spans 14 residues. The CDR3 sequence: CASSLWGKSYEQYF. DNA for the CDR3: TGTGCCAGCAGTTTATGGGGGAAGTCCTACGAGCAGTACTTC.

The DNA of the CDR3 is TGTGCCGGAGGCGGCGGGAGGGTGGGCACCGGGGAGCTGTTTTTT. Amino acids: CAGGGGRVGTGELFF. The chain employs TRBV7-6 and TRBJ2-2, with 9 positions matching TRBD2. Germline V lookup: CDR1 SGHVS, CDR2 FNYEAQ. The CDR3 is 15 amino acids. The V segment lost 11 bases and the J segment 4 bases; nucleotides outside the gene matches: 11.

V and J are TRBV4-1 and TRBJ1-1; no clear D. The length of the CDR3 is 15 residues. CDR1 is MGHRA, CDR2 YSYEKL, per germline. V was cut by 3 bases and J by 0 bases, with 11 bases left in between. The CDR3 coding sequence is TGCGCCAGCAGCCACGAACGCAGCATGAACACTGAAGCTTTCTTT. It yields the protein CASSHERSMNTEAFF.

The V and J genes are TRBV9 and TRBJ2-1, with TRBD2 identical over 13 bases. In germline, CDR1 is SGDLS, CDR2 YYNGEE. The CDR3 has 17 residues. J lost 7 bases, V lost 4 bases, and 11 bases had no gene match. CDR3 DNA: TGTGCCAGCAGCCCCGCCCTACTAGCGGGGGGGCTAAATGAGCAGTTCTTC. Translating it yields CASSPALLAGGLNEQFF.

The gene calls are TRBV27 and TRBJ1-4; 7 positions match TRBD1. The germline V gene encodes CDR1 MNHEY and CDR2 SMNVEV (reference sequence). V shed 4 bases, J shed 2 bases, and the junction held 1 base outside the gene matches. This CDR3 region has 14 residues. CDR3 nucleotides: TGTGCCAGCAGTTCAGGGGGGACTAATGAAAAACTGTTTTTT. It yields the protein CASSSGGTNEKLFF.

The chain employs TRBV27 and TRBJ2-3; the D is unclear. Germline CDR1 and CDR2: MNHEY and SMNVEV (reference sequence). V gave up 4 bases and J gave up 2 bases, with 13 bases separating them. The CDR3 totals 15 residues. The CDR3 nucleotides are TGTGCCAGCAGTTATAGGACCATGATCACAGATACGCAGTATTTT. The encoded protein is CASSYRTMITDTQYF.

The table lists this clone with a count of one. The V and J genes are TRBV6-5 and TRBJ1-4; D remains unclear. With 3 bases removed from V and 0 bases from J, the gap between germline ends came to 5 bases. This CDR3 spans 14 amino acids. CDR1 MNHEY and CDR2 SVGAGI come from the germline V gene. CDR3 DNA sequence: TGTGCCAGCAGTTATACGACAACTAATGAAAAACTGTTTTTT. Amino acids: CASSYTTTNEKLFF.

The chain links TRBV7-9 to TRBJ1-6, with D unclear. V was pared by 5 bases and J by 6 bases, with 17 bases between. The CDR3 is 16 residues long. Germline CDR1 reads SEHNR; CDR2 reads FQNEAQ (reference sequence). CDR3 nucleotide sequence: TGTGCCAGCAGCCGAGCAGGTCGGGGTAGTAATTCACCCCTCCACTTT. Protein sequence: CASSRAGRGSNSPLHF.

The sample holds one count of this clone. CDR3: CASSSRTGENTGELFF. The CDR3 region has the DNA TGTGCCAGCAGCTCGCGCACCGGGGAGAACACCGGGGAGCTGTTTTTT. The chain uses TRBV11-3 and TRBJ2-2, with D perhaps TRBD2 (5 bases). The CDR3 loop spans 16 amino acids. The germline gives CDR1 SGHNT, CDR2 YENEEA. The germline V and J ends were trimmed by 4 bases and 1 base, with 13 bases remaining between them.

The sample holds one count of this clone. This chain connects TRBV9 to TRBJ2-1; D tentatively fits TRBD1 or TRBD2 (5 bases each). The CDR3 is 16 amino acids. From germline, CDR1 is SGDLS and CDR2 YYNGEE. The germline V and J ends were trimmed by 3 bases and 1 base, with 14 bases remaining between them. For the CDR3, the DNA is TGTGCCAGCAGCGAATACGGGGCCAATTCCTACAATGAGCAGTTCTTC. Translation gives CASSEYGANSYNEQFF.

The rearrangement links TRBV28 to TRBJ2-5; no clear D gene. The CDR3 has 17 amino acids. V was pared by 10 bases and J by 4 bases, with 28 bases between. Germline loops: CDR1 MDHEN, CDR2 SYDVKM. The CDR3 coding sequence is TGTGCCACTGTAACCTTTGCCCGGGCATCAGCCCCAGAGACCCAGTACTTC. Translated: CATVTFARASAPETQYF.

The gene calls are TRBV6-4 and TRBJ2-6; maybe TRBD2 (5 bases). There are 13 residues in the CDR3. Germline V CDR1 and CDR2: MRHNA, SNTAGT. The CDR3: CARRDSGANVLTF. The CDR3 bases are TGTGCAAGACGGGACTCTGGGGCCAACGTCCTGACTTTC.

This chain uses TRBV19 with TRBJ2-2; 8 bases fit TRBD1. Germline lookup yields CDR1 LNHDA and CDR2 SQIVND (reference sequence). The CDR3 is 16 residues long. V was clipped by 3 bases and J by 2 bases; unmatched bases: 5. CDR3 nucleotide sequence: TGTGCCAGTAGTATTGAGGGACAGGCCAACACCGGGGAGCTGTTTTTT. It encodes CASSIEGQANTGELFF.

CDR3 nucleotide sequence: TGTGCTACCTCCGTTTCCTACGAGCAGTACTTC. Its protein is CATSVSYEQYF. This sequence joins TRBV19 and TRBJ2-7; no clear D. From germline, CDR1 is LNHDA and CDR2 SQIVND (reference sequence). This CDR3 is 11 amino acids long.

This chain connects TRBV4-3 to TRBJ1-2; no clear D gene. Trimming pared 2 bases from V and 0 bases from J, leaving 10 bases between. The germline V gene has CDR1 LGHNA and CDR2 YSLEER. This CDR3 spans 15 amino acids. The CDR3 DNA follows: TGCGCCAGCAGCCAATCTCAAAGGTCTAACTATGGCTACACCTTC. Translating gives CASSQSQRSNYGYTF.

The chain recombines TRBV28 with TRBJ1-2; possibly TRBD1 for D (6 bases). Trimming took 3 bases from V and 8 from J, leaving 19 bases between them. Germline CDR1 reads MDHEN; CDR2 reads SYDVKM. The CDR3 consists of 15 residues. The CDR3 sequence: CASSFSGTPTAGYTF. The CDR3 nucleotides read TGTGCCAGCAGTTTTTCGGGGACACCGACGGCAGGCTACACCTTC.

This chain joins TRBV11-2 and TRBJ2-7, with a weak D call TRBD2 (6 bases). The germline gives CDR1 SGHAT, CDR2 FQNNGV. The CDR3 length is 15 residues. The V end was cut by 5 bases, the J end by 9 bases, with 23 bases between. For the CDR3, the DNA is TGTGCCAGCAGCATTAGGACGGAGGAAAGGGACTGGCAGTACTTC. Its protein product is CASSIRTEERDWQYF.

The rearrangement uses TRBV5-6 and TRBJ2-1; no clear D. The CDR3 is 13 amino acids. CDR1 is SGHDT and CDR2 is YYEEEE in the germline V gene. Trimming cost V 4 bases and J 9 bases, with 14 bases left between them. CDR3 nucleotide sequence: TGTGCCAGCAGCGAGGACCCTACGGGTGAGCAGTTCTTC. This codes for CASSEDPTGEQFF.

V gene TRBV29-1 combines with J gene TRBJ1-5; TRBD1 might be the D (5 bases). The CDR3 totals 13 residues. Germline-derived CDR1 and CDR2 are SQVTM and ANQGSEA. The germline V and J ends were trimmed by 4 bases and 2 bases, with 9 bases remaining between them. The CDR3 DNA sequence: TGCAGCGTTGCTAGGGGTGGCAATCAGCCCCAGCATTTT. Its translation is CSVARGGNQPQHF.

This sequence joins TRBV14 and TRBJ1-1, with D possibly being TRBD1 (5 bases). The CDR3 loop spans 11 amino acids. CDR1 is SGHDN and CDR2 is FVKESK in the germline V gene. Trimming pared 10 bases from V and 7 bases from J, leaving 13 bases between. CDR3 bases: TGTGCCACCTGGGGCGATAATGAAGCTTTCTTT. Its translation: CATWGDNEAFF.

This chain connects TRBV9 to TRBJ2-3; D may be TRBD1 (6 bases). With 0 bases removed from V and 6 bases from J, the gap between germline ends came to 14 bases. The CDR3 runs to 15 residues. Germline V lookup: CDR1 SGDLS, CDR2 YYNGEE. The CDR3 nucleotides are TGTGCCAGCAGCGTAGGTAACAGGGAGTGGGATACGCAGTATTTT. Amino acid sequence: CASSVGNREWDTQYF. Combining the CDR3 with reference TRBV9 and TRBJ2-3 gives the whole variable domain DSGVTQTPKHLITATGQRVTLRCSPRSGDLSVYWYQQSLDQGLQFLIQYYNGEERAKGNILERFSAQQFPDLHSELNLSSLELGDSALYFCASSVGNREWDTQYFGPGTRLTVL.

The genes are TRBV6-6 and TRBJ2-2; perhaps TRBD1 as D (6 bases). Germline V gene data show CDR1 as MNHNY and CDR2 as SVGAGI (reference sequence). The ends were cut back, 7 bases at V and 6 bases at J, with 21 bases in the middle. This CDR3 has 16 residues. CDR3 loop: CASNNTGNGSAGELFF. For the CDR3, the DNA is TGTGCCAGCAACAACACAGGGAACGGAAGCGCCGGGGAGCTGTTTTTT.

The chain couples TRBV4-3 to TRBJ1-3, with D tentatively TRBD1 (5 bases). V lost 1 base and J lost 0, with 10 bases in between. This CDR3 has 16 amino acids. In germline, CDR1 is LGHNA, CDR2 YSLEER. In DNA form, the CDR3 reads TGCGCCAGCAGCCAAGGGCAGGGAGGCTCTGGAAACACCATATATTTT. Translating gives CASSQGQGGSGNTIYF.